These 14 T cell receptor beta chains share one sample of origin, sequenced in a study of graft-versus-host responses after intestinal transplantation. For these receptors, no antigen is known. Produced via immunoSEQ multiplex PCR; TCRdb's table is partial and in-frame only. The data show under 150,000 clones, over 75% seen once. This specimen consisted of unstimulated CD4+ T cells sorted from spleen or lymph node cells, obtained before intestinal transplant. The receptors originated from a human donor who received an intestinal transplant.

This clone was recorded only once. This chain uses TRBV7-9 with TRBJ2-6, with D perhaps matching TRBD1 (6 bases). Deletions cut 5 bases from V and 4 bases from J, with 18 bases between. Germline CDR1 reads SEHNR; CDR2 reads FQNEAQ (reference sequence). The CDR3 extends over 17 amino acids. CDR3 residues: CASSQSRGGSGANVLTF. The CDR3 DNA is TGTGCCAGCAGCCAATCCCGAGGGGGATCAGGGGCCAACGTCCTGACTTTC.

V is TRBV6-5 and J is TRBJ1-2; 10 nucleotides agree with TRBD1. The CDR3 is made up of 15 amino acids. Germline V gene sequence: CDR1 MNHEY, CDR2 SVGAGI. Trimming took 2 bases from V and 5 from J; bases not matched to a gene: 5. CDR3 nucleotides: TGTGCCAGCAGTTACGGCCTGGGACAGGGGTATGGCTACACCTTC. It specifies CASSYGLGQGYGYTF.

The V and J genes are TRBV6-1 and TRBJ2-7; no reliable D call. V shed 2 bases and J shed 2 bases, with 16 bases lying between them. This CDR3 is 16 amino acids long. The germline gives CDR1 MNHNS, CDR2 SASEGT. The CDR3 DNA sequence: TGTGCCAGCAGTGAAAATATTCTGGCGCTAGCCTACGAGCAGTACTTC. Protein: CASSENILALAYEQYF.

The gene calls are TRBV28 and TRBJ1-2; D is possibly TRBD1 (5 bases). V was shortened by 3 bases and J by 8 bases, with 10 bases between the two germline ends. Germline V gene sequence: CDR1 MDHEN, CDR2 SYDVKM. This CDR3 is built from 12 residues. CDR3 bases: TGTGCCAGCAGTTTCGGGGGGTTAGGCTACACCTTC. Translated, it gives CASSFGGLGYTF.

The count of this clone is one. The chain carries TRBV5-4 and TRBJ2-1; 11 bases align to TRBD2. The J segment lost 0 bases and the V segment lost 5 bases, leaving 4 bases of the junction unmatched. The length of the CDR3 is 16 residues. Germline V gene data show CDR1 as SGHNT and CDR2 as YYREEE (reference sequence). The CDR3 DNA is TGTGCCAGCAGTTTAGCGGGGGGGAGCTCCTACAATGAGCAGTTCTTC. It codes for CASSLAGGSSYNEQFF. The whole variable domain, remainder taken from reference TRBV5-4 and TRBJ2-1, is ETGVTQSPTHLIKTRGQQVTLRCSSQSGHNTVSWYQQALGQGPQFIFQYYREEENGRGNFPPRFSGLQFPNYSSELNVNALELDDSALYLCASSLAGGSSYNEQFFGPGTRLTVL.

The chain joins TRBV7-9 to TRBJ1-2; D remains unclear. Germline lookup yields CDR1 SEHNR and CDR2 FQNEAQ (reference sequence). V was pared by 1 base and J by 6 bases, with 9 bases between. The CDR3 loop spans 13 amino acids. CDR3 in amino acids: CASSLGGGNGYTF. The CDR3 nucleotides read TGTGCCAGCAGCTTAGGCGGCGGTAATGGCTACACCTTC.

This clone was found once. The chain joins TRBV5-1 to TRBJ2-7; 9 bases match TRBD1. Germline CDR1 reads SGHRS; CDR2 reads YFSETQ. The CDR3 length is 16 residues. V dropped 2 bases and J dropped 5; count of bases not matched to a gene: 11. The CDR3 region has the DNA TGCGCCAGCAGCTTTACAGGGGGCCAGGGCCTGAACGAGCAGTACTTC. Translated, it gives CASSFTGGQGLNEQYF.

The chain joins TRBV7-2 to TRBJ2-2; D perhaps matches TRBD2 (6 bases). CDR1 SGHTA and CDR2 FQGNSA come from the germline V gene. Deletions cut 0 bases from V and 6 bases from J, with 20 bases between. CDR3 length equals 18 residues. CDR3 bases: TGTGCCAGCAGCTTAGCGCAATGGGTCCACGGCGGGGCCGGGGAGCTGTTTTTT. Its protein is CASSLAQWVHGGAGELFF.

The rearrangement joins TRBV11-2 to TRBJ2-5, with no clear D. V was shortened by 1 base and J by 0 bases, with 3 bases between the two germline ends. The CDR3 extends over 13 amino acids. Germline CDR1 SGHAT, CDR2 FQNNGV. The DNA for the CDR3 is TGTGCCAGCAGCTTAGCGTACCAAGAGACCCAGTACTTC. Translating it yields CASSLAYQETQYF.

This clone appeared once. The CDR3 DNA is TGTGCCAGCAGCTCACCCAGGGTTTCCTACAATGAGCAGTTCTTC. This encodes CASSSPRVSYNEQFF. This chain links TRBV11-2 with TRBJ2-1; D is perhaps TRBD1 (5 bases). The CDR3 has 15 residues. Trimming shortened V by 4 bases and J by 1 base, and 11 bases separated the two germline ends. CDR1 is SGHAT and CDR2 is FQNNGV in the germline V gene.

The chain is built from TRBV5-5 and TRBJ2-1; maybe TRBD2 (6 bases). Trimming took 2 bases from V and 5 from J, leaving 11 bases between them. CDR1 is SGHKS, CDR2 YYEKEE, per germline (reference sequence). This CDR3 region has 14 residues. The CDR3 DNA follows: TGTGCCAGCAGCTTTTTACTAGCAAACAATGAGCAGTTCTTC. Its protein is CASSFLLANNEQFF.

The rearrangement uses TRBV6-6 and TRBJ1-6, with no clear D. The V end was cut by 7 bases, the J end by 1 base, with 11 bases between. Germline assignment: CDR1 MNHNY and CDR2 SVGAGI (reference sequence). The length of the CDR3 is 15 residues. In DNA, the CDR3 is TGTGCCAGCACAATTCAGTCTTCCTATAATTCACCCCTCCACTTT. Protein product: CASTIQSSYNSPLHF.

The CDR3: CASSPRRDRTFYEQYF. CDR3 sequence (DNA): TGTGCCAGCTCACCTAGGCGGGACAGGACTTTCTACGAGCAGTACTTC. This chain connects TRBV18 to TRBJ2-7; 8 positions match TRBD1. CDR1 and CDR2 (germline): KGHSH, LQKENI. Trimming at V came to 3 bases and at J to 3 bases, leaving 10 bases not matched to a gene. The CDR3 contains 16 residues.

This rearrangement joins TRBV6-1 to TRBJ1-2; 7 nucleotides line up with TRBD1. With 5 bases clipped from V and 5 bases from J, the junction kept 8 bases outside the gene matches. Germline V gene lookup returns CDR1 MNHNS and CDR2 SASEGT. CDR3 size: 14 residues. CDR3 amino acids: CASSLRQGEYGYTF. The CDR3 DNA follows: TGTGCCAGCAGTCTTCGACAGGGCGAGTATGGCTACACCTTC.